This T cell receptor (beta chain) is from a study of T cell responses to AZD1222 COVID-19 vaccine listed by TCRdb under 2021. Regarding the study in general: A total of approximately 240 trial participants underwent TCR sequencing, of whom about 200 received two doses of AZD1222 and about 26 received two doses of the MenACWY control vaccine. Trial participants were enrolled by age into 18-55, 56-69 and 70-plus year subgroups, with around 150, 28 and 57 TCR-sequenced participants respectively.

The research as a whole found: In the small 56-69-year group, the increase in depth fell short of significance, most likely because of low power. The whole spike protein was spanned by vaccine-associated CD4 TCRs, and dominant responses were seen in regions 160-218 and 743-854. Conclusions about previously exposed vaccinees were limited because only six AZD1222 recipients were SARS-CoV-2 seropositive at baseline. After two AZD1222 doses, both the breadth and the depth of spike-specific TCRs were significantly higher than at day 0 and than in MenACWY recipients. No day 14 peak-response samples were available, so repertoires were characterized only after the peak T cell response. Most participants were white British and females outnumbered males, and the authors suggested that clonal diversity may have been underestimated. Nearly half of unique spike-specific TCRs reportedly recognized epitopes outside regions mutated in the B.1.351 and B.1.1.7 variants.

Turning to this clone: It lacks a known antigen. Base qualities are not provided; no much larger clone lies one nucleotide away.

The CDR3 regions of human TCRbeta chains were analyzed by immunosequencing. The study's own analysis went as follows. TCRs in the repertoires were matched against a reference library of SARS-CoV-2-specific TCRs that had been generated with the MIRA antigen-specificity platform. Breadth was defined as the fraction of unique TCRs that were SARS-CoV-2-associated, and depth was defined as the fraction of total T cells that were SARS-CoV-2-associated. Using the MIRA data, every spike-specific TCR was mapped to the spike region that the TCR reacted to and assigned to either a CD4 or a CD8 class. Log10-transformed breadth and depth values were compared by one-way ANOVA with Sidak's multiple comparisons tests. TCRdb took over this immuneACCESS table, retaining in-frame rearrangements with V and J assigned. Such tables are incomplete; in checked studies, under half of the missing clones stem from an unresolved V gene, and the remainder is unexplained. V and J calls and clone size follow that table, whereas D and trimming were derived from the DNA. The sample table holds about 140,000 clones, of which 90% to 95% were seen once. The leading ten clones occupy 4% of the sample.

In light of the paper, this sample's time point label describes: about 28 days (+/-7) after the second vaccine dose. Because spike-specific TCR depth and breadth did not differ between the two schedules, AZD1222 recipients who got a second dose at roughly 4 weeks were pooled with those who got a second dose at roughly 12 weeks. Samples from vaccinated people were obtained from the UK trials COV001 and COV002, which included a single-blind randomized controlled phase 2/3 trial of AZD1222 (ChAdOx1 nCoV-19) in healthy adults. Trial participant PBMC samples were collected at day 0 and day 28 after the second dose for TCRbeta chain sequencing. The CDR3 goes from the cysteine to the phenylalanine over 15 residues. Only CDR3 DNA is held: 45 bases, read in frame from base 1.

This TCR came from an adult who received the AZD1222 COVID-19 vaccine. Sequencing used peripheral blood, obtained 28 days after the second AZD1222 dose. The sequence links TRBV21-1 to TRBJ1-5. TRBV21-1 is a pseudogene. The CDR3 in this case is CASSKGKRFNQPQHF. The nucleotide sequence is TGTGCCAGCAGCAAAGGAAAACGGTTCAATCAGCCCCAGCATTTT.